This TCR beta chain was documented in a study of cytomegalovirus exposure and HLA in healthy donors. Study results and caveats: Earlier findings revealed that most TCR beta V segments proved productive either about 90% or about 30% of the time. The CMV antigen specificity of three CMV-associated chains was confirmed through in vitro analysis.

The PCR ran on 60 Vbeta and 13 Jbeta primers. Sequencing used immunoSEQ multiplex PCR; TCRdb keeps in-frame clones, though not all of them. The data show about 210,000 clones, about 88% seen once. Notes on this clone: As yet, its antigen is unknown.

The specimen sequenced was PBMCs. This clonotype originated in a girl aged 2-10 years in good health and CMV-seronegative.

The CDR3 DNA sequence: TGTGCCAGTATTAACAGGGGGCCCAACACTGAAGCTTTCTTT. It codes for CASINRGPNTEAFF. The chain employs TRBV19 and TRBJ1-1, with TRBD1 matching 9 bases. The CDR3 runs 14 residues. The germline gives CDR1 LNHDA, CDR2 SQIVND (reference sequence). Losses at the gene ends were 7 bases for V and 2 bases for J; bases not matched to a gene: 5.